Below are 2 T cell receptor beta chains sequenced from a single sample in a study of Graves' ophthalmopathy and Graves' hyperthyroidism. Scientists amplified the TCR beta CDR3 regions from RNA transcripts. The authors performed first-round RT-PCR with HTBI primers and then a second-round multiplex PCR. From the multiplex PCR reads, TCRdb called clonotypes with MiXCR, one entry per CDR3 protein. Of 300,000 to 400,000 distinct CDR3 sequences listed, about 18% are singletons. The sequenced sample consisted of peripheral blood. Source of these receptors: an adult woman with stable Graves' hyperthyroidism.

Details on this clonotype: Since a much larger clone is just one base distant, this may be a read error. The chain recombines TRBV5-1 with TRBJ1-3, with D hard to call. The ends were cut back, 6 bases at V and 2 bases at J, with 9 bases in the middle. Germline CDR1 SGHRS, CDR2 YFSETQ. CDR3 size: 13 residues. The CDR3 loop reads CASIGPPGNTIYF. CDR3 nucleotides: TGCGCCAGCATTGGACCCCCTGGAAACACCATATATTTT.

This clonotype was seen at least ten times. The chain is built from TRBV7-2 and TRBJ2-2; D ambiguous. CDR1 and CDR2 from the germline V gene are SGHTA and FQGNSA. This CDR3 has 12 amino acids. V gave up 1 base and J gave up 13 bases, with 10 bases separating them. The CDR3 protein is CASSLDGPPLFF. CDR3 coding DNA: TGTGCCAGCAGCTTAGATGGGCCCCCGCTGTTTTTT. Combining the CDR3 with reference TRBV7-2 and TRBJ2-2 gives the whole variable domain GAGVSQSPSNKVTEKGKDVELRCDPISGHTALYWYRQSLGQGLEFLIYFQGNSAPDKSGLPSDRFSAERTGGSVSTLTIQRTQQEDSAVYLCASSLDGPPLFFGEGSRLTVL.